This T cell receptor beta chain originates from a study of breast tumors, draining lymph nodes, adjacent tissues (dated by TCRdb to the mid-2010s). Concerning the study at large: The study compared TCR beta repertoires across tumor, adjacent nontumor tissue and axillary lymph nodes from breast cancer patients. In human breast cancer, the study set out to evaluate how tumor, surrounding tissue and draining lymph node repertoires relate to one another and whether T cells may move between these sites.

About this clonotype itself: The antigen it recognizes is unknown. Since a much larger clone is just one base distant, this may be a read error.

There are 15 amino acids in the CDR3, from cysteine to phenylalanine inclusive. Only the CDR3 DNA stays, 45 bases, in frame from base 1. V and J lose 6 bases and 4 bases, and a span of 17 bases separates them. The germline V gene sets CDR1 to KGHDR and CDR2 to SFDVKD. The sample was run on an Illumina HiSeq 2000. TCR beta chain libraries were generated by multiplex PCR amplification. The amplified TCR beta chain products were analyzed by high-throughput sequencing. TCRdb reprocessing: public reads trimmed at Q25 with fastp, clones called with MiXCR, in-frame beta chains kept. Rows merge per CDR3 protein into single entries with the most common DNA and genes. The sample table lists some 150,000 distinct CDR3 sequences, 30% to 35% of them with a count of one. The ten most abundant clones make up about 4.1% of the sample. The lymph node samples were taken from the axillary draining lymph nodes of breast cancer patients.

Points the paper makes about the study in general: The conclusion that tumor T cells originate in lymph nodes was framed as consistent with a hypothesis rather than directly demonstrated. The data were considered consistent with most tumor T cells being derived from the lymph node and subsequently expanding within tumor tissue. In luminal-like breast cancer, tumor and nontumor tissue repertoires resembled each other significantly more than in basal-like breast cancer. T-cell repertoire diversity in tumors was found to be lower than in lymph nodes but higher than in nontumor tissue, and preferential V and J gene usage was observed.

This receptor was taken from a female donor with breast cancer. Some clones in this sample may be carry-over from other donors' samples. This chain is built from TRBV24-1 and TRBJ1-2; no D gene call is confident. The sample comprised axillary lymph node tissue. The sequenced DNA is TGTGCCACCAGTTACGGCTCGGTTAGGGCCTATGGCTACACCTTC. This gives the protein CATSYGSVRAYGYTF.